This T cell receptor (beta chain) comes out of a study of identical twins. Points from the study as a whole: Recombination models fit unrelated individuals' TCR alpha sharing but underestimated twins'.

Healthy Caucasians, and only they, were the donors. This clonotype was seen ten or more times. What it recognizes is unknown. Germline lookup yields CDR1 SQVTM and CDR2 ANQGSEA. Trimming left V 7 bases short and J 14 bases short, with 18 bases between. CDR3 length: 12 residues. In TCRdb, the 5' RACE reads were re-called with MiXCR into one record per CDR3 protein. The sample holds 240,000 or so distinct CDR3 sequences; 5.5% to 8% are singletons and the top ten take roughly 3.7%. The same data also went into a second study, on yellow fever vaccine responses in identical twins. That report adds: Twins' vaccine T cell responses reportedly seemed partly convergent and partly personalized.

The receptor was derived from a woman under 30 in good health. The chain links TRBV29-1 to TRBJ1-6; D is perhaps TRBD1 (5 bases). The sequencing sample was made of memory (CD45RO+) T cells sorted from blood. The CDR3: CSGGDDRAALHF. The CDR3 DNA sequence: TGCAGCGGGGGGGACGACCGGGCGGCCCTCCACTTT.